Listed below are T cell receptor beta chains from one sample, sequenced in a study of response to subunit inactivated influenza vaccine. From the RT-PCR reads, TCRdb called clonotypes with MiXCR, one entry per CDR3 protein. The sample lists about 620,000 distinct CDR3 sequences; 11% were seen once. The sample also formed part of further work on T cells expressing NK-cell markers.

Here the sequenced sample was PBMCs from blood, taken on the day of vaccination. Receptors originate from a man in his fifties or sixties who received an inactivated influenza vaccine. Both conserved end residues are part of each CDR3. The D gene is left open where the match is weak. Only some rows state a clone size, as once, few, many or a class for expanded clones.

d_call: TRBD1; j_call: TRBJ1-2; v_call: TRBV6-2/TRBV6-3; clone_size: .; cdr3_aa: CASSYTRRQGIGGYTF; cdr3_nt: TGTGCCAGCAGTTACACGAGACGACAGGGGATTGGAGGCTACACCTTC
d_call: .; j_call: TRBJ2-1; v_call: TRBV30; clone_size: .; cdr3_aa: CAWSVVFYTEQFF; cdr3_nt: TGTGCCTGGAGTGTAGTCTTTTATACTGAGCAGTTCTTC
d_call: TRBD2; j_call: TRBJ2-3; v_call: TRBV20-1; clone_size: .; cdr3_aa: CSASDEGTIAYTQYF; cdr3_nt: TGCAGTGCTAGTGATGAGGGGACTATAGCATATACGCAGTATTTT
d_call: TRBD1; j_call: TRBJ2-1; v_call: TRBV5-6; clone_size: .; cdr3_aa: CASSLDRGSLGMQFF; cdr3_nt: TGTGCCAGCAGCTTGGACAGGGGGTCGTTGGGGATGCAGTTCTTC
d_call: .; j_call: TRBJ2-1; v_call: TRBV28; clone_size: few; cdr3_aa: CASSLIRTELANEQFF; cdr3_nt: TGTGCCAGCAGTCTGATTAGGACAGAGCTTGCCAATGAGCAGTTCTTC
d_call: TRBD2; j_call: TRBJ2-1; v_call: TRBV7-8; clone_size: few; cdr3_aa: CASSLAAGGWREQFF; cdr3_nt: TGTGCCAGCAGCTTAGCAGCGGGGGGGTGGCGTGAGCAGTTCTTC
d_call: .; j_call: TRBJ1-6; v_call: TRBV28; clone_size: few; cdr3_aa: CASSPPGDYNSPLHF; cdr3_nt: TGTGCCAGCAGTCCGCCCGGTGACTATAATTCACCCCTCCACTTT
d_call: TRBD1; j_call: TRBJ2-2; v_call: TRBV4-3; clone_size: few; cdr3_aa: CASSPQGANGELFF; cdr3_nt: TGCGCCAGCAGCCCACAGGGGGCTAACGGGGAGCTGTTTTTT
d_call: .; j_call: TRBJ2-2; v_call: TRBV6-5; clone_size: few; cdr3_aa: CASSYLGGHGELFF; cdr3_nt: TGTGCCAGCAGTTACCTAGGAGGGCATGGGGAGCTGTTTTTT
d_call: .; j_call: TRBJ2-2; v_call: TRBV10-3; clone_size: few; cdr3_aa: CATGGRETGELFF; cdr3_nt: TGTGCCACCGGGGGACGGGAGACCGGGGAGCTGTTTTTT
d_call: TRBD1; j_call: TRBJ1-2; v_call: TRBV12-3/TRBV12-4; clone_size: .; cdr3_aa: CASTTGTVYGYTF; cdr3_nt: TGTGCCAGCACCACCGGGACAGTCTATGGCTACACCTTC
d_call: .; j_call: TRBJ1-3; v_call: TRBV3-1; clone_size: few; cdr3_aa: CASRDVQGNTIYF; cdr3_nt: TGTGCCAGCAGGGACGTTCAAGGAAACACCATATATTTT
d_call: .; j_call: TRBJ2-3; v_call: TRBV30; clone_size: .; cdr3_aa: CAGHTGMDTQYF; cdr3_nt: TGTGCCGGACACACGGGGATGGATACGCAGTATTTT
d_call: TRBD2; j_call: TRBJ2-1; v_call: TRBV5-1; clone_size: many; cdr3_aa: CASSPGLAGGFYNEQFF; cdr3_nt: TGCGCCAGCAGCCCGGGACTAGCGGGGGGGTTTTACAATGAGCAGTTCTTC
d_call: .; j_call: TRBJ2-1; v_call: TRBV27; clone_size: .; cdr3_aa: CASSSWGGNEQFF; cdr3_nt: TGTGCCAGCAGTTCATGGGGAGGCAATGAGCAGTTCTTC
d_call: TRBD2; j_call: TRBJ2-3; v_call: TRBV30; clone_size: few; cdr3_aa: CAWSVWASGTDTQYF; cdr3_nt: TGTGCCTGGAGTGTATGGGCTAGCGGGACGGATACGCAGTATTTT